One sample yielded the 32 T cell receptor beta chains listed below, sequenced in a study of cytomegalovirus exposure and HLA in healthy donors. Generated by immunoSEQ multiplex PCR, the TCRdb table keeps only in-frame clones and is missing some. Found here are over 60,000 clones, roughly 95% of them singletons; the top ten hold around 3.2%. Sequenced: PBMCs. These receptors originate from a man aged 18 to 35 in good health and CMV-seronegative.

The rearrangement uses TRBV28 and TRBJ1-1; 7 nucleotides agree with TRBD1. V shed 2 bases, J shed 4 bases, and the junction held 10 bases outside the gene matches. This CDR3 is 16 amino acids long. The germline gives CDR1 MDHEN, CDR2 SYDVKM. CDR3 loop: CASSLGQEPEGTEAFF. The CDR3 region has the DNA TGTGCCAGCAGTTTAGGACAGGAACCCGAGGGCACTGAAGCTTTCTTT.

This clone was detected only a few times. V and J are TRBV6-4 and TRBJ2-3, with TRBD2 matching over 10 bases. The ends lost 2 bases at V and 2 bases at J; junction bases unmatched: 4. The CDR3 runs 16 residues. Germline-derived CDR1 and CDR2 are MRHNA and SNTAGT. CDR3 protein: CASSDEAGGATDTQYF. The CDR3 nucleotides read TGTGCCAGCAGTGACGAAGCGGGGGGGGCCACAGATACGCAGTATTTT.

The chain employs TRBV27 and TRBJ2-3, with 9 bases lining up with TRBD1. Germline CDR1 and CDR2: MNHEY and SMNVEV (reference sequence). The CDR3 loop spans 16 amino acids. Trimming cost V 6 bases and J 4 bases; bases outside gene matches: 11. The CDR3 DNA sequence: TGTGCCAGCAGCACATGGGCGGGACAGGGACCAGATACGCAGTATTTT. Protein sequence: CASSTWAGQGPDTQYF.

CDR3 DNA sequence: TGTGCCAGTAGTACGAGCCCACAGGGGGCGCACCAGTACTTC. As protein: CASSTSPQGAHQYF. The genes are TRBV19 and TRBJ2-5, with 9 positions matching TRBD1. Losses at the gene ends were 4 bases for V and 10 bases for J; bases not matched to a gene: 10. CDR1 and CDR2 from the germline V gene are LNHDA and SQIVND (reference sequence). CDR3 length: 14 amino acids.

J is TRBJ1-5 and V is TRBV28; no clear D. Between the trimmed V and J ends, which lost 5 bases and 0 bases, there was a span of 17 bases. This CDR3 region has 17 residues. Germline V gene sequence: CDR1 MDHEN, CDR2 SYDVKM. The CDR3 region has the DNA TGTGCCAGCAGTCCAATATCGGAGGGAAGTAGCAATCAGCCCCAGCATTTT. As protein: CASSPISEGSSNQPQHF.

The chain couples TRBV4-2 to TRBJ2-3; TRBD2 agrees at 10 bases. Germline V gene lookup returns CDR1 LGHNA and CDR2 YNFKEQ. The CDR3 sequence is 16 residues long. Losses at the gene ends were 2 bases for V and 2 bases for J; bases not matched to a gene: 4. The CDR3 nucleotides are TGTGCCAGCAGCCAACGAGCGGGGGGGACCACAGATACGCAGTATTTT. As protein: CASSQRAGGTTDTQYF.

V gene TRBV19 combines with J gene TRBJ1-2; D might be TRBD1 (6 bases). The CDR3 has 13 residues. V lost 4 bases, J lost 8 bases, and 14 bases lay in between. Germline V gene sequence: CDR1 LNHDA, CDR2 SQIVND (reference sequence). Here the CDR3 DNA reads TGTGCCAGTAGTACCACAGGGCTCCAAGGCTACACCTTC. Protein product: CASSTTGLQGYTF.

This sequence joins TRBV5-6 and TRBJ2-5; D may be TRBD1 (6 bases). Trimming took off 2 bases at V and 2 bases at J, with 10 bases between the two ends. Germline V lookup: CDR1 SGHDT, CDR2 YYEEEE. This CDR3 contains 14 residues. The DNA for the CDR3 is TGTGCCAGCAGCTTCGAGGACAGACAAGAGACCCAGTACTTC. Protein: CASSFEDRQETQYF.

The chain is built from TRBV12-5 and TRBJ2-1; TRBD2 matches 9 bases. This CDR3 comprises 18 residues. V gave up 3 bases and J gave up 5 bases; unmatched junction bases: 14. CDR1 and CDR2 (germline): LGHNT, FRNRAP. The CDR3 region has the DNA TGTGCTAGTGGTTTTTCCCTTTCGACTAGCGGAGTCCACAATGAGCAGTTCTTC. Protein sequence: CASGFSLSTSGVHNEQFF. The full variable domain, in which reference TRBV12-5 and TRBJ2-1 provide the parts outside the CDR3, is DARVTQTPRHKVTEMGQEVTMRCQPILGHNTVFWYRQTMMQGLELLAYFRNRAPLDDSGMPKDRFSAEMPDATLATLKIQPSEPRDSAVYFCASGFSLSTSGVHNEQFFGPGTRLTVL.

The rearrangement uses TRBV6-1 and TRBJ1-2, with TRBD1 as a possible D gene (5 bases). The CDR3 is made up of 15 amino acids. The V and J ends lost 3 bases and 4 bases respectively, with 15 bases between them. Per the germline V gene, CDR1 is MNHNS and CDR2 is SASEGT. The CDR3 loop is CASSDSLWGLYGYTF. The CDR3 DNA reads as TGTGCCAGCAGTGACTCTTTGTGGGGACTCTATGGCTACACCTTC.

The rearrangement joins TRBV11-1 to TRBJ2-7, with 8 nucleotides matching TRBD1. This CDR3 is 15 amino acids long. Trimming cost V 5 bases and J 0 bases; bases outside gene matches: 6. Per germline, CDR1 SGHAT and CDR2 FQDESV (reference sequence). The CDR3 sequence: CASSRTGRVSYEQYF. The CDR3 bases are TGTGCCAGCAGCAGGACAGGGAGAGTCTCCTACGAGCAGTACTTC.

Note on this clone: Within the sample, other DNA sequences also encode this same CDR3. The chain is built from TRBV2 and TRBJ2-7; D is ambiguous. Germline lookup yields CDR1 SNHLY and CDR2 FYNNEI. CDR3 size: 12 residues. Trimming removed 1 base at V and 3 bases at J, with 4 bases between. The chain's CDR3 is CASSEGGYEQYF. CDR3 coding DNA: TGTGCCAGCAGTGAAGGCGGCTACGAGCAGTACTTC.

The chain employs TRBV12-5 and TRBJ1-1; TRBD1 matches at 7 bases. The CDR3 runs to 13 residues. After removal of 7 bases from V and 5 bases from J, the junction contained 7 bases not matched to a gene. Germline V gives CDR1 LGHNT, CDR2 FRNRAP. CDR3 amino acids: CASAADRVTEAFF. In DNA, the CDR3 is TGTGCTAGTGCCGCCGACAGGGTAACTGAAGCTTTCTTT. Drawing the rest from reference TRBV12-5 and TRBJ1-1, the complete variable domain is DARVTQTPRHKVTEMGQEVTMRCQPILGHNTVFWYRQTMMQGLELLAYFRNRAPLDDSGMPKDRFSAEMPDATLATLKIQPSEPRDSAVYFCASAADRVTEAFFGQGTRLTVV.

The CDR3 region has the DNA TGTGCCAGCAGCTTGCGGGGGGGGGCCCACGAGCAGTACTTC. As protein: CASSLRGGAHEQYF. The rearrangement uses TRBV7-9 and TRBJ2-7; 9 bases match TRBD2. CDR1 is SEHNR, CDR2 FQNEAQ, per germline (reference sequence). Germline trimming cut 3 bases from V and 5 bases from J; bases unmatched to any gene: 5. The CDR3 length is 14 residues.

The chain couples TRBV6-6 to TRBJ1-5; 10 bases map to TRBD1. Per the germline V gene, CDR1 is MNHNY and CDR2 is SVGAGI (reference sequence). This CDR3 contains 16 residues. Unmatched junction bases numbered 6, after V lost 7 bases and J lost 0 bases. CDR3 in amino acids: CASKTGTGVSNQPQHF. The DNA for the CDR3 is TGTGCCAGCAAAACCGGGACAGGGGTTAGCAATCAGCCCCAGCATTTT.

The chain employs TRBV19 and TRBJ2-3; TRBD2 aligns across 9 bases. Per germline, CDR1 LNHDA and CDR2 SQIVND (reference sequence). The V segment lost 3 bases and the J segment 2 bases; nucleotides outside the gene matches: 3. CDR3 length: 15 residues. The CDR3 sequence: CASSMVAGATDTQYF. As DNA, the CDR3 is TGTGCCAGTAGTATGGTAGCGGGGGCCACAGATACGCAGTATTTT.

This chain joins TRBV4-3 and TRBJ2-7; 7 bases align to TRBD2. This CDR3 region has 15 residues. Per the germline V gene, CDR1 is LGHNA and CDR2 is YSLEER. V was clipped by 0 bases and J by 2 bases; unmatched bases: 4. The CDR3 nucleotides read TGCGCCAGCAGCCAAGATCCCCTAGCGGCCTACGAGCAGTACTTC. This encodes CASSQDPLAAYEQYF.

The rearrangement joins TRBV6-1 to TRBJ1-2, with D possibly matching TRBD1 (6 bases). The CDR3 spans 15 residues. Trimming pared 4 bases from V and 3 bases from J, leaving 15 bases between. Germline-derived CDR1 and CDR2 are MNHNS and SASEGT. CDR3 sequence (DNA): TGTGCCAGCAGTGCCTCACACAGGGATCACTATGGCTACACCTTC. Translation: CASSASHRDHYGYTF.

The J gene is TRBJ2-5, the V gene TRBV6-6, with 10 bases aligning to TRBD1. The CDR3 loop spans 14 amino acids. The V and J ends lost 6 bases and 2 bases, in that order; junction bases with no gene match: 3. Germline CDR1 reads MNHNY; CDR2 reads SVGAGI (reference sequence). The CDR3 DNA is TGTGCCAGCAGAGGGACAGGGGTTCAAGAGACCCAGTACTTC. As protein: CASRGTGVQETQYF.

Details on this clone: At the DNA level, this CDR3 is encoded by other sequences in the same sample as well. The chain joins TRBV27 to TRBJ1-1; D might be TRBD1 (6 bases). Germline V CDR1 and CDR2: MNHEY, SMNVEV (reference sequence). This CDR3 has 14 amino acids. V was pared by 2 bases and J by 4 bases, with 11 bases between. The CDR3 spells CASSLGGAVTEAFF. CDR3 bases: TGTGCCAGCAGTTTAGGGGGGGCAGTCACTGAAGCTTTCTTT.

The V call is TRBV27, the J call TRBJ2-5; D is unclear. The CDR3 contains 15 residues. Germline CDR1 MNHEY, CDR2 SMNVEV (reference sequence). Trimming removed 9 bases from V and 5 bases from J, with 22 bases in between. The CDR3 DNA is TGTGCCAGTAACCCGAGGCTGGCCGCGGTGGAGACCCAGTACTTC. It specifies CASNPRLAAVETQYF.

V usage is TRBV4-2 and J usage is TRBJ1-4, with TRBD1 matching over 7 bases. Germline V gives CDR1 LGHNA, CDR2 YNFKEQ. Germline trimming cut 4 bases from V and 12 bases from J; bases unmatched to any gene: 8. This CDR3 is 13 amino acids long. CDR3 DNA sequence: TGTGCCAGCAGCCGGGGACAGCCTTTAGAACTGTTTTTT. Residues: CASSRGQPLELFF.

The chain uses TRBV29-1 and TRBJ1-4, with D possibly matching TRBD1 (5 bases). This CDR3 is 13 amino acids long. Looked up from germline, CDR1 is SQVTM and CDR2 is ANQGSEA. V was cut by 6 bases and J by 8 bases, with 16 bases left in between. CDR3 loop: CSVYHHSGEKLFF. The CDR3 coding sequence is TGCAGCGTCTATCACCACTCAGGGGAAAAACTGTTTTTT.

This chain links TRBV7-6 with TRBJ1-3, with a weak D call TRBD1 (5 bases). The CDR3 covers 16 residues. V was trimmed by 5 bases and J by 0 bases, leaving 14 bases between them. Germline loops: CDR1 SGHVS, CDR2 FNYEAQ. The CDR3 spells CASSPAGLNSGNTIYF. CDR3 coding DNA: TGTGCCAGCAGCCCCGCGGGACTGAACTCTGGAAACACCATATATTTT.

This rearrangement joins TRBV7-9 to TRBJ2-2, with D unresolved. The CDR3 loop spans 12 amino acids. With 5 bases removed from V and 2 bases from J, the gap between germline ends came to 3 bases. The germline V gene has CDR1 SEHNR and CDR2 FQNEAQ (reference sequence). The CDR3 is CASSPNTGELFF. The CDR3 nucleotides are TGTGCCAGCAGCCCTAACACCGGGGAGCTGTTTTTT.

This chain uses TRBV19 with TRBJ1-3; D is unclear. Germline CDR1 is LNHDA and CDR2 is SQIVND (reference sequence). Trimming removed 6 bases at V and 0 bases at J, with 9 bases between. CDR3 length equals 14 residues. CDR3 region: CASREQLSGNTIYF. As DNA, the CDR3 is TGTGCCAGTAGGGAACAGCTCTCTGGAAACACCATATATTTT.

V and J are TRBV30 and TRBJ2-7; D may be TRBD1 (6 bases). Germline CDR1 GTSNPN, CDR2 SVGIG (reference sequence). This CDR3 comprises 13 residues. Trimming pared 4 bases from V and 0 bases from J, leaving 10 bases between. The CDR3 spells CAWTSDSSYEQYF. The CDR3 DNA sequence: TGTGCCTGGACCTCGGACAGCTCCTACGAGCAGTACTTC.

This chain connects TRBV7-2 to TRBJ1-1; D is unresolved. The ends were cut back, 3 bases at V and 4 bases at J, with 6 bases in the middle. This CDR3 spans 12 amino acids. Per germline, CDR1 SGHTA and CDR2 FQGNSA. The DNA for the CDR3 is TGTGCCAGCAGCTTTCCGGGCACTGAAGCTTTCTTT. It specifies CASSFPGTEAFF.

The chain is built from TRBV7-2 and TRBJ1-3; D is perhaps TRBD1 (5 bases). Trimming shortened V by 2 bases and J by 7 bases, and 18 bases separated the two germline ends. Germline V gene data show CDR1 as SGHTA and CDR2 as FQGNSA. The CDR3 sequence is 16 residues long. CDR3 loop: CASSLSREVFPNTIYF. CDR3 nucleotides: TGTGCCAGCAGCTTAAGCAGGGAAGTCTTTCCTAACACCATATATTTT.

J is TRBJ1-5 and V is TRBV19; D remains unclear. CDR1 LNHDA and CDR2 SQIVND come from the germline V gene (reference sequence). The CDR3 covers 14 residues. V gave up 7 bases and J gave up 7 bases, with 17 bases separating them. DNA for the CDR3: TGTGCCAGTACACTAACGAGTGATGCCCAGCCCCAGCATTTT. This encodes CASTLTSDAQPQHF.

V usage is TRBV7-9 and J usage is TRBJ2-7, with D possibly matching TRBD2 (6 bases). CDR3 length: 14 residues. Germline-derived CDR1 and CDR2 are SEHNR and FQNEAQ (reference sequence). V lost 10 bases and J lost 5, with 21 bases in between. The chain's CDR3 is CAISPLGGLHEQYF. Here the CDR3 DNA reads TGTGCCATTTCCCCGCTGGGGGGTCTCCACGAGCAGTACTTC.

The genes are TRBV28 and TRBJ2-1; maybe TRBD2 (5 bases). V was pared by 3 bases and J by 2 bases, with 8 bases between. CDR1 is MDHEN, CDR2 SYDVKM, per germline. This CDR3 is built from 14 residues. The DNA for the CDR3 is TGTGCCAGCAGTTTCGCGGGTGCCTACAATGAGCAGTTCTTC. It specifies CASSFAGAYNEQFF.